These 24 T cell receptor beta chains came from one sample sequenced in a study of neurological immune-mediated disorders. MiXCR, run by TCRdb on the 5' RACE reads, gives a single entry per CDR3 protein. The sample lists 120,000 or so distinct CDR3 sequences, about 3.4% occurring once. Sequencing used PBMCs. The receptors stem from a woman in her twenties or thirties with multiple sclerosis.

This clonotype was detected many times. The V call is TRBV5-1, the J call TRBJ2-3; D uncertain. Trimming shortened V by 4 bases and J by 5 bases, and 20 bases separated the two germline ends. The CDR3 has 16 amino acids. The V gene's germline CDR1 is SGHRS and CDR2 YFSETQ. The CDR3 is CASSPGPSTHRDTQYF. DNA of the CDR3: TGCGCCAGCAGCCCCGGGCCCAGCACACACAGAGATACGCAGTATTTT.

This clonotype was seen repeatedly, ten times or more. The V and J genes are TRBV25-1 and TRBJ2-1, with a weak D call TRBD2 (6 bases). Germline V gene sequence: CDR1 MGHDK, CDR2 SYGVNS. V gave up 3 bases and J gave up 7 bases, with 10 bases separating them. This CDR3 is built from 13 residues. The CDR3 nucleotides are TGTGCCAGCAGTGACATGAGCGGGAATGAGCAGTTCTTC. Translated: CASSDMSGNEQFF.

This clonotype has just a few counts. This chain joins TRBV7-9 and TRBJ2-7; TRBD2 matches at 10 bases. The CDR3 sequence is 16 residues long. V lost 5 bases and J lost 1; bases outside the gene matches: 8. Germline V gives CDR1 SEHNR, CDR2 FQNEAQ (reference sequence). CDR3 region: CASSHPLAGASYEQYF. CDR3 bases: TGTGCCAGCAGCCACCCCCTAGCGGGAGCTTCCTACGAGCAGTACTTC.

This clonotype was picked up many times. V gene TRBV20-1 combines with J gene TRBJ1-1; D is perhaps TRBD1 (5 bases). CDR1 DFQATT and CDR2 SNEGSKA come from the germline V gene (reference sequence). This CDR3 has 16 amino acids. V shed 5 bases and J shed 1 base, with 20 bases lying between them. The CDR3 loop reads CSAQGPTAYTNTEAFF. Written as DNA, the CDR3 is TGCAGTGCTCAAGGACCGACAGCATATACGAACACTGAAGCTTTCTTT.

This clonotype was counted ten times or more. The V and J genes are TRBV29-1 and TRBJ2-1, with a possible D match to TRBD1 (6 bases). The V gene lost 8 bases and the J gene lost 7 bases, with 12 bases spanning the gap. Germline assignment: CDR1 SQVTM and CDR2 ANQGSEA. This CDR3 has 11 residues. CDR3 nucleotides: TGCAGCTCGAGAACAGGGAATGAGCAGTTCTTC. Protein sequence: CSSRTGNEQFF.

The table lists this clonotype with many counts. V and J are TRBV5-8 and TRBJ1-1; the match to TRBD1 covers 11 bases. The CDR3 runs 17 residues. Germline loops: CDR1 SGHTS, CDR2 YDEGEE. Trimming took 3 bases from V and 0 from J; bases not matched to a gene: 7. The CDR3 DNA is TGTGCCAGCAGCTCATGGGACAGGGGGAGGATGAACACTGAAGCTTTCTTT. Translated, it gives CASSSWDRGRMNTEAFF.

There are many counts of this clonotype. This chain links TRBV27 with TRBJ2-1; 8 nucleotides align to TRBD2. The CDR3 loop spans 15 amino acids. Germline V gives CDR1 MNHEY, CDR2 SMNVEV (reference sequence). Trimming cost V 5 bases and J 6 bases; bases outside gene matches: 9. Written as DNA, the CDR3 is TGTGCCAGCAGTCCCGTCCGGGGGGGCGTCAATGAGCAGTTCTTC. Amino acid sequence: CASSPVRGGVNEQFF.

This clonotype occurred many times. The chain links TRBV12-3 or TRBV12-4 to TRBJ2-1; D is uncertain. The V end was cut by 2 bases, the J end by 2 bases, with 10 bases between. The CDR3 extends over 15 amino acids. The CDR3 bases are TGTGCCAGCAGTTTATTTGGGCAACCCTACAATGAGCAGTTCTTC. The encoded protein is CASSLFGQPYNEQFF.

This clonotype showed up many times. The V call is TRBV10-2, the J call TRBJ2-1; 7 nucleotides line up with TRBD1. The V gene end was trimmed by 6 bases and the J gene end by 4 bases; junction bases not matched to a gene: 0. This CDR3 is built from 12 residues. CDR1 and CDR2 (germline): WSHSY, SAAADI. This CDR3 is CASSRGYNEQFF. DNA of the CDR3: TGCGCCAGCAGCAGGGGGTACAATGAGCAGTTCTTC.

This clonotype has ten or more counts. CDR3 DNA: TGTGCCAGCAGCCCCGATGTTGGTGAGCAGTTCTTC. Its protein product is CASSPDVGEQFF. J is TRBJ2-1 and V is TRBV7-2; no definite D call. The germline CDR1 and CDR2 sequences are SGHTA and FQGNSA. This CDR3 has 12 amino acids. V was clipped by 5 bases and J by 9 bases, with 11 bases between them.

This clonotype was observed at least ten times. The DNA for the CDR3 is TGTGCCAGCAGTTTAGGGGACAGGAGGCAAGAGACCCAGTACTTC. This sequence encodes CASSLGDRRQETQYF. The chain uses TRBV28 and TRBJ2-5, with 8 positions matching TRBD1. Trimming cost V 2 bases and J 2 bases; bases outside gene matches: 4. The CDR3 contains 15 residues. Germline loops: CDR1 MDHEN, CDR2 SYDVKM.

This clonotype has ten or more counts. In nucleotides, the CDR3 is TGTGCCAGCAGCTTTAAGGGAGCGGGCCCTGGCACAGATACGCAGTATTTT. This encodes CASSFKGAGPGTDTQYF. The chain carries TRBV7-9 and TRBJ2-3, with D possibly matching TRBD2 (6 bases). From germline, CDR1 is SEHNR and CDR2 FQNEAQ (reference sequence). Trimming took off 3 bases at V and 1 base at J, with 17 bases between the two ends. The CDR3 runs 17 residues.

This clonotype showed up many times. The genes are TRBV12-3 or TRBV12-4 and TRBJ1-2; D uncertain. Trimming removed 8 bases from V and 8 bases from J, with 18 bases in between. The CDR3 runs to 13 residues. CDR3 nucleotide sequence: TGTGCCAGCGAGTCTGGTAGGGTGGGAGGCTACACCTTC. Its protein is CASESGRVGGYTF.

This clonotype was detected many times. The chain links TRBV7-9 to TRBJ2-1; D is perhaps TRBD2 (7 bases). Germline-derived CDR1 and CDR2 are SEHNR and FQNEAQ (reference sequence). This CDR3 is 15 amino acids long. V dropped 3 bases and J dropped 9 bases, with 18 bases sitting between them. For the CDR3, the DNA is TGTGCCAGCAGCTTGCGGGGGCCCACCGGACTTGAGCAGTTCTTC. Amino acid sequence: CASSLRGPTGLEQFF.

This clonotype came up many times. The rearrangement uses TRBV9 and TRBJ1-2, with D possibly matching TRBD1 (6 bases). Germline V gene data show CDR1 as SGDLS and CDR2 as YYNGEE. The CDR3 loop spans 13 amino acids. Trimming removed 4 bases at V and 6 bases at J, with 13 bases between. Here the CDR3 DNA reads TGTGCCAGCAGCACTGCACAGGGTGATGGCTACACCTTC. As protein: CASSTAQGDGYTF.

This clonotype was counted many times. This chain connects TRBV20-1 to TRBJ2-5; TRBD2 agrees at 11 bases. The CDR3 length is 18 residues. Germline V gene sequence: CDR1 DFQATT, CDR2 SNEGSKA (reference sequence). The V and J ends lost 0 bases and 2 bases, in that order; junction bases with no gene match: 11. The CDR3 here is CSARDELAGALIQETQYF. The CDR3 region has the DNA TGCAGTGCTAGAGATGAACTAGCGGGGGCCCTCATTCAAGAGACCCAGTACTTC.

This clonotype was picked up a small number of times. V and J are TRBV21-1 and TRBJ1-6; the D segment call TRBD1 is taken from the table without a DNA check. TRBV21-1 is given as a pseudogene. The CDR3 consists of 18 residues. CDR3 sequence reads: CASSPRGLGRVHNSTLNF. CDR3 nucleotide sequence: TGTGCCAGCAGCCCCAGGGGTTTGGGCAGGGTTCATAATTCAACCCTCAACTTT.

The table lists this clonotype with many counts. The chain links TRBV12-3 or TRBV12-4 to TRBJ2-7, with TRBD1 matching 7 bases. There are 15 residues in the CDR3. V shed 6 bases, J shed 4 bases, and the junction held 12 bases outside the gene matches. CDR3 coding DNA: TGTGCCAGCAGCCCGCCGGACGACAGGGTTTACGAGCAGTACTTC. This encodes CASSPPDDRVYEQYF.

At least ten counts were recorded for this clonotype. The chain employs TRBV6-2 or TRBV6-3 and TRBJ2-7, with TRBD2 matching over 13 bases. J gave up 5 bases and V 5 bases, and 9 bases lay outside the gene matches. Germline assignment: CDR1 MNHEY and CDR2 SVGEGT. The CDR3 is 16 amino acids. CDR3 sequence: CASSGDSGTSGDEQYF. In nucleotides, the CDR3 is TGTGCCAGCAGTGGGGACTCGGGGACTAGCGGGGACGAGCAGTACTTC.

This clonotype was counted many times. The genes are TRBV10-3 and TRBJ2-3; 10 bases line up with TRBD1. The V gene's germline CDR1 is ENHRY and CDR2 SYGVKD. The CDR3 has 14 residues. V shed 10 bases and J 3 bases; nucleotides not matched to a gene: 7. The CDR3 sequence: CATLPGQGTDTQYF. In DNA, the CDR3 is TGTGCCACCCTCCCGGGACAGGGGACAGATACGCAGTATTTT.

This clonotype has at least ten counts. This sequence joins TRBV29-1 and TRBJ1-6, with D perhaps TRBD1 (5 bases). V lost 4 bases, J lost 5 bases, and 9 bases lay in between. CDR1 SQVTM and CDR2 ANQGSEA come from the germline V gene. The CDR3 has 13 amino acids. CDR3 nucleotides: TGCAGCGTTGCGTGGGGGAATAATTCACCCCTCCACTTT. The encoded protein is CSVAWGNNSPLHF. Full variable domain (remainder filled in from reference TRBV29-1 and TRBJ1-6): SAVISQKPSRDICQRGTSLTIQCQVDSQVTMMFWYRQQPGQSLTLIATANQGSEATYESGFVIDKFPISRPNLTFSTLTVSNMSPEDSSIYLCSVAWGNNSPLHFGNGTRLTVT.

In its sample, this clonotype was seen many times. V is TRBV27 and J is TRBJ2-2; perhaps D is TRBD1 or TRBD2 (5 bases each). Trimming pared 2 bases from V and 6 bases from J, leaving 7 bases between. The CDR3 extends over 13 amino acids. From germline, CDR1 is MNHEY and CDR2 SMNVEV (reference sequence). For the CDR3, the DNA is TGTGCCAGCAGTTTAGGGGGTCCCGGGGAGCTGTTTTTT. Translating it yields CASSLGGPGELFF.

Ten or more counts support this clonotype. V is TRBV5-6 and J is TRBJ2-1; a possible D gene is TRBD1 (6 bases). Trimming took 3 bases from V and 15 from J, leaving 16 bases between them. Looked up from germline, CDR1 is SGHDT and CDR2 is YYEEEE. The CDR3 is 12 amino acids. The CDR3 DNA is TGTGCCAGCAGCTCCGGGACACCGGGACGGTTCTTC. Residues: CASSSGTPGRFF.

About this clonotype: The CDR3 does not close with the conserved phenylalanine or tryptophan, likely indicating a read error. The chain uses TRBV5-1 and TRBJ1-2; D is undetermined. The V gene lost 0 bases and the J gene lost 6 bases, with 12 bases spanning the gap. Germline-derived CDR1 and CDR2 are SGHRS and YFSETQ. This CDR3 spans 14 amino acids. The chain's CDR3 is CASSLDAGVNGYTC. CDR3 nucleotide sequence: TGCGCCAGCAGCTTGGATGCTGGAGTCAATGGCTACACCTGC.